This T cell receptor beta chain came from a study of cytomegalovirus exposure and HLA in healthy donors. This clone was picked up one time. The junction departs from the called germline gene at one end, perhaps through a read error. Germline V gene data show CDR1 as SEHNR and CDR2 as FQNEAQ (reference sequence). This CDR3 is built from 14 residues. It was with 60 Vbeta and 13 Jbeta primers that the PCR ran. Method: immunoSEQ multiplex PCR; TCRdb's copy keeps in-frame clones and lacks some. This table holds under 150,000 clones, 78% found once. This TCR derives from a young woman in good health and CMV-seropositive. Sequencing used PBMCs. This chain connects TRBV7-9 to TRBJ1-1; maybe TRBD1 (5 bases). Here the CDR3 DNA reads TGTTCCAGCAGCATCAGGGCGGGGTACACTGAAGCTTTCTTT. Translating gives CSSSIRAGYTEAFF.